What follows are 13 T cell receptor beta chains derived from one specimen sequenced in a study of CD8 T cells in ankylosing spondylitis. MiXCR, run by TCRdb on the 5' RACE reads, gives a single entry per CDR3 protein. The data contain around 180,000 distinct CDR3 sequences, under 15% of them singletons. Source material: blood, either unsorted or a sorted T cell fraction (not recorded which). The receptors derive from a female donor with ankylosing spondylitis or in good health (not recorded which).

Ten or more counts support this clonotype. The chain joins TRBV5-1 to TRBJ1-6, with TRBD1 identical over 7 bases. CDR1 SGHRS and CDR2 YFSETQ come from the germline V gene. The CDR3 totals 15 residues. With V trimmed by 2 bases and J by 11 bases, 10 bases remained unmatched. This CDR3 is CASSLGGEVSAPLHF. The DNA for the CDR3 is TGCGCCAGCAGCTTAGGGGGCGAGGTGTCTGCACCCCTCCACTTT.

This clonotype was detected only a few times. The J gene is TRBJ1-2, the V gene TRBV18, with 7 bases identical to TRBD1. Germline lookup yields CDR1 KGHSH and CDR2 LQKENI. The J segment lost 2 bases and the V segment lost 1 base, leaving 10 bases of the junction unmatched. This CDR3 is 17 amino acids long. The CDR3 nucleotides read TGTGCCAGCTCACCACTGGTTTCCGCGGGACAGAACTATGGCTACACCTTC. This codes for CASSPLVSAGQNYGYTF.

This clonotype was recorded at least ten times. The CDR3 region is CASRDKDHNQPQHF. In nucleotides, the CDR3 is TGTGCCAGCCGAGACAAGGATCACAATCAGCCCCAGCATTTT. The gene calls are TRBV12-3 or TRBV12-4 and TRBJ1-5; D gene uncertain. Trimming took 8 bases from V and 3 from J, leaving 14 bases between them. The CDR3 runs to 14 residues.

DNA for the CDR3: TGTGCCAGCGCCAAGGCGAATCAGCCCCAGCATTTT. Encoded protein: CASAKANQPQHF. The chain employs TRBV7-8 and TRBJ1-5; no clear D gene. Trimming cost V 8 bases and J 4 bases, with 9 bases left between them. The germline V gene encodes CDR1 SGHVS and CDR2 FQNEAQ. This CDR3 contains 12 residues. The full variable domain, with the rest looked up from reference TRBV7-8 and TRBJ1-5, is GAGVSQSPRYKVAKRGQDVALRCDPISGHVSLFWYQQALGQGPEFLTYFQNEAQLDKSGLPSDRFFAERPEGSVSTLKIQRTQQEDSAVYLCASAKANQPQHFGDGTRLSIL.

This clonotype was seen ten or more times. The genes are TRBV11-2 and TRBJ2-4; D not resolved. Trimming pared 3 bases from V and 3 bases from J, leaving 6 bases between. The CDR3 length is 13 residues. Germline V gives CDR1 SGHAT, CDR2 FQNNGV. CDR3 coding DNA: TGTGCCAGCAGCTTGTGGAGCAAAAACATTCAGTACTTC. It yields the protein CASSLWSKNIQYF.

V usage is TRBV12-5 and J usage is TRBJ2-7; no definite D call. In germline, CDR1 is LGHNT, CDR2 FRNRAP. The CDR3 is 17 residues long. The germline V and J ends were trimmed by 2 bases and 2 bases, with 19 bases remaining between them. The CDR3 nucleotides are TGTGCTAGTGGTTTGCCTTTCGACCTATACCCTCCCTACGAGCAGTACTTC. Residues: CASGLPFDLYPPYEQYF.

This chain links TRBV25-1 with TRBJ2-3; TRBD1 might be the D (6 bases). CDR3 length: 12 residues. In germline, CDR1 is MGHDK, CDR2 SYGVNS. V lost 3 bases to trimming and J lost 8 bases, with 9 bases between them. The CDR3 sequence is CASSDFRGTQYF. The CDR3, as DNA: TGTGCCAGCAGTGACTTCAGGGGTACGCAGTATTTT.

The rearrangement joins TRBV7-2 to TRBJ2-7, with 7 bases that match TRBD1. CDR3 length: 13 amino acids. The V segment lost 5 bases and the J segment 3 bases; nucleotides outside the gene matches: 4. The germline gives CDR1 SGHTA, CDR2 FQGNSA. The CDR3: CASSKRDSYEQYF. CDR3 bases: TGTGCCAGCAGCAAACGGGACAGCTACGAGCAGTACTTC.

This clonotype was recorded at least ten times. This sequence joins TRBV20-1 and TRBJ1-1; TRBD1 might be the D (5 bases). This CDR3 is 14 amino acids long. V was trimmed by 6 bases and J by 8 bases, leaving 22 bases between them. Germline CDR1 is DFQATT and CDR2 is SNEGSKA (reference sequence). DNA for the CDR3: TGCAGTGCAACTCGGGACGGACGTTTAGTGGAAGCTTTCTTT. Translating it yields CSATRDGRLVEAFF.

The chain is built from TRBV28 and TRBJ2-2, with TRBD2 matching 8 bases. This CDR3 contains 15 residues. After removal of 6 bases from V and 6 bases from J, the junction contained 9 bases not matched to a gene. Germline V lookup: CDR1 MDHEN, CDR2 SYDVKM. The CDR3 is CASRVAGGVSGELFF. Here the CDR3 DNA reads TGTGCCAGCAGGGTGGCGGGGGGCGTCTCCGGGGAGCTGTTTTTT.

This clonotype was found many times. The rearrangement uses TRBV20-1 and TRBJ1-5; possible D gene TRBD1, 6 bases. The germline V gene encodes CDR1 DFQATT and CDR2 SNEGSKA (reference sequence). The CDR3 spans 15 residues. Trimming took 6 bases from V and 2 from J, leaving 17 bases between them. The CDR3 bases are TGCAGTGCAGCGGTCGGGGGCAGGGGCAATCAGCCCCAGCATTTT. Translated: CSAAVGGRGNQPQHF.

The rearrangement uses TRBV7-8 and TRBJ1-1; TRBD1 matches 12 bases. There are 14 residues in the CDR3. In germline, CDR1 is SGHVS, CDR2 FQNEAQ. Unmatched junction bases numbered 7, after V lost 4 bases and J lost 10 bases. The CDR3 DNA reads TGTGCCAGCAGCTCCCCGGGACAGGGGGCAGGAGCTTTCTTT. Translated, it gives CASSSPGQGAGAFF.

This clonotype was seen repeatedly, ten times or more. V gene TRBV12-3 or TRBV12-4 combines with J gene TRBJ2-1; the D is unclear. V lost 3 bases, J lost 3 bases, and 21 bases lay in between. This CDR3 region has 18 residues. The CDR3 is CASSFSPGLTVSYNEQFF. The DNA for the CDR3 is TGTGCCAGCAGTTTTTCGCCTGGGCTTACGGTAAGCTACAATGAGCAGTTCTTC.